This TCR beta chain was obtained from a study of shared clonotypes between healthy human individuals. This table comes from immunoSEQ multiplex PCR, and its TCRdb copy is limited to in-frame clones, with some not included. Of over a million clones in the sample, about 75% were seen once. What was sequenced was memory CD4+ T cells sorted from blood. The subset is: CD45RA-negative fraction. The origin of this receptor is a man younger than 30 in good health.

The DNA of the CDR3 is TGTGCCAGCAGCTCTTCGGACATTCAGTACTTC. Translation: CASSSSDIQYF. The chain employs TRBV7-2 and TRBJ2-4; no clear D. Trimming pared 4 bases from V and 8 bases from J, leaving 6 bases between. Germline-derived CDR1 and CDR2 are SGHTA and FQGNSA. The CDR3 sequence is 11 residues long.